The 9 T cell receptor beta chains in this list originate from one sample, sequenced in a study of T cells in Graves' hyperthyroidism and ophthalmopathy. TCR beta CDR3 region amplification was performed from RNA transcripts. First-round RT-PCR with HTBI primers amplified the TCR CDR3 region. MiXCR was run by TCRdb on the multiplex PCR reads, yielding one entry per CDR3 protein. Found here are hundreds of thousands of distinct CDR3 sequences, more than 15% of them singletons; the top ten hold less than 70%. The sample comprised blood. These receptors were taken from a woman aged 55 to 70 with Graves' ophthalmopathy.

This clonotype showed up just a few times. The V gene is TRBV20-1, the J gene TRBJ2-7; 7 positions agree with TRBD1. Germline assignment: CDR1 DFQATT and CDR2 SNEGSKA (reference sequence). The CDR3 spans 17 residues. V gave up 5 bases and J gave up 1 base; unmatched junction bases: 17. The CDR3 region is CSAFGRPGTAYSYEQYF. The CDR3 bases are TGCAGTGCTTTTGGTCGGCCCGGGACAGCGTATTCCTACGAGCAGTACTTC.

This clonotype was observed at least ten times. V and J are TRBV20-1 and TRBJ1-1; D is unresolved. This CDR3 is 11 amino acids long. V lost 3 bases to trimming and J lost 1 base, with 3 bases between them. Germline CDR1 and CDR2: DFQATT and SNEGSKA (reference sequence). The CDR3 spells CSASQNTEAFF. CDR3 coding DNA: TGCAGTGCTAGTCAGAACACTGAAGCTTTCTTT.

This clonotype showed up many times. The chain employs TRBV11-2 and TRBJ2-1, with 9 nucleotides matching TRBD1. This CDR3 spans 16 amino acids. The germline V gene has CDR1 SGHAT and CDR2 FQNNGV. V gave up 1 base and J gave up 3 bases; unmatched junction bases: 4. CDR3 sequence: CASSLVLGQGYNEQFF. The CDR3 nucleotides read TGTGCCAGCAGCTTAGTATTGGGACAGGGCTACAATGAGCAGTTCTTC.

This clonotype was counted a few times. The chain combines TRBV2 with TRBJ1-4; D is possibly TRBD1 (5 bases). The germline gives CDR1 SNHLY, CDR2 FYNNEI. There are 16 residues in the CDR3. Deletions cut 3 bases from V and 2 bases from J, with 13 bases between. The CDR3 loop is CASSDFRENTNEKLFF. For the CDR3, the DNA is TGTGCCAGCAGTGATTTCAGGGAAAACACTAATGAAAAACTGTTTTTT.

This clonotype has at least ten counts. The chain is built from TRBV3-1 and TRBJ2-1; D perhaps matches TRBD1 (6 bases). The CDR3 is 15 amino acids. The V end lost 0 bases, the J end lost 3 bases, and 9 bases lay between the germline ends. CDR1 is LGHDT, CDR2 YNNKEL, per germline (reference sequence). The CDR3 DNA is TGTGCCAGCAGCCAAGAGGCCAGGGGCTACAATGAGCAGTTCTTC. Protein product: CASSQEARGYNEQFF.

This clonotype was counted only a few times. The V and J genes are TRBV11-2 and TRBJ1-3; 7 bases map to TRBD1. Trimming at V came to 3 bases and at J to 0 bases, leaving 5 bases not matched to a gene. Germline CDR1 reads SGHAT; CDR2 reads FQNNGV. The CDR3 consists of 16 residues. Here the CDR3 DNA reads TGTGCCAGCAGCTTTCTGACAGGGCGCTCTGGAAACACCATATATTTT. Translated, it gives CASSFLTGRSGNTIYF.

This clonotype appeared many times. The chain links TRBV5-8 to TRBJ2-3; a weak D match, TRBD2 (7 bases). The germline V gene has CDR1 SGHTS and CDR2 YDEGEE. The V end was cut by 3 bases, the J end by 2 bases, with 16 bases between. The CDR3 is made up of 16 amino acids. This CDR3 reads CASSSYLGGATDTQYF. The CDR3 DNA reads TGTGCCAGCAGCTCCTACCTGGGGGGGGCCACAGATACGCAGTATTTT.

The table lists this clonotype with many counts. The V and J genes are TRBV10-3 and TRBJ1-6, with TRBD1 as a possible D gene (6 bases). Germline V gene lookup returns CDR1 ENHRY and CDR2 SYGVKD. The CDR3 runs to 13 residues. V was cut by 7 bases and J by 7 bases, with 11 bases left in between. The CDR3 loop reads CAITGEGNSPLHF. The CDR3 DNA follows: TGTGCCATCACAGGGGAAGGGAATTCACCCCTCCACTTT.

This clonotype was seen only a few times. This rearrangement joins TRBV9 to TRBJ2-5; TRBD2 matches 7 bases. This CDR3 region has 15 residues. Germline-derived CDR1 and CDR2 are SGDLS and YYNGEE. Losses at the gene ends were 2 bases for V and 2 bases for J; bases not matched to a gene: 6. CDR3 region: CASSVSAGQQETQYF. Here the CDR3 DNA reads TGTGCCAGCAGCGTGTCAGCGGGGCAGCAAGAGACCCAGTACTTC.